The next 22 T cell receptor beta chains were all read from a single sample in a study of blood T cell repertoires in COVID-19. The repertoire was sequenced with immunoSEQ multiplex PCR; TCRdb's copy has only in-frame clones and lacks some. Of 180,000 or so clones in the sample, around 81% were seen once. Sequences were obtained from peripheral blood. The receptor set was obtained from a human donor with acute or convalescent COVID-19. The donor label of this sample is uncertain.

Here the CDR3 DNA reads TGTGCCAGCAGCCAATATACAGGGGGAGATGAAAAACTGTTTTTT. Amino acid sequence: CASSQYTGGDEKLFF. The chain couples TRBV6-5 to TRBJ1-4, with 8 positions matching TRBD1. Germline trimming cut 6 bases from V and 6 bases from J; bases unmatched to any gene: 9. This CDR3 spans 15 amino acids. CDR1 MNHEY and CDR2 SVGAGI come from the germline V gene.

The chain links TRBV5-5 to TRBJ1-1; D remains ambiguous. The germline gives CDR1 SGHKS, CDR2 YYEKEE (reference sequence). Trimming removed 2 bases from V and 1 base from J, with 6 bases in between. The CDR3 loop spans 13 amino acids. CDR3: CASSFGENTEAFF. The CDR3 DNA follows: TGTGCCAGCAGCTTCGGAGAGAACACTGAAGCTTTCTTT.

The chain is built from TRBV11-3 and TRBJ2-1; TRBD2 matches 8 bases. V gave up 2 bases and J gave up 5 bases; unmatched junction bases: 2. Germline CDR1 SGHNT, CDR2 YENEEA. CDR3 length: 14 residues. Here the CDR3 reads CASSLLAGNNEQFF. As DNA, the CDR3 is TGTGCCAGCAGCTTATTAGCGGGAAACAATGAGCAGTTCTTC.

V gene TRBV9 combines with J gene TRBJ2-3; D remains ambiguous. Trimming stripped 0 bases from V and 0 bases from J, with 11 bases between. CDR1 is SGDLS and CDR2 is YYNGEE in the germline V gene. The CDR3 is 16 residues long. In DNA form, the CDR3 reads TGTGCCAGCAGCGTAGTAAGCGTCTCTAGCACAGATACGCAGTATTTT. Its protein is CASSVVSVSSTDTQYF.

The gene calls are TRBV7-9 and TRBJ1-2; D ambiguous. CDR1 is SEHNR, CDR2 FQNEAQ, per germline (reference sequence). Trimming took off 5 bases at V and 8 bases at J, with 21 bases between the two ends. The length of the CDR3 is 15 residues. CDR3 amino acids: CASSAGLSPLSGYTF. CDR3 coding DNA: TGTGCCAGCAGCGCCGGACTCTCGCCTTTAAGCGGCTACACCTTC.

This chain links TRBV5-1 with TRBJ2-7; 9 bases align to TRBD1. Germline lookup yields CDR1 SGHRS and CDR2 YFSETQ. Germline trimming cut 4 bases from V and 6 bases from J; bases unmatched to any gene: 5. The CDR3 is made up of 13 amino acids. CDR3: CASSLRQGGEQYF. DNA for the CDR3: TGCGCCAGCAGCCTCAGACAGGGGGGCGAGCAGTACTTC.

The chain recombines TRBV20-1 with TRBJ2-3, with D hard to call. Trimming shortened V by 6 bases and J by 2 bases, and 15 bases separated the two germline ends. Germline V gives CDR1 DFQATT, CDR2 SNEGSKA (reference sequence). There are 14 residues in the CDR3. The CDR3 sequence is CSASIAPTTDTQYF. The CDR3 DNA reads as TGCAGTGCGAGTATAGCTCCGACCACAGATACGCAGTATTTT.

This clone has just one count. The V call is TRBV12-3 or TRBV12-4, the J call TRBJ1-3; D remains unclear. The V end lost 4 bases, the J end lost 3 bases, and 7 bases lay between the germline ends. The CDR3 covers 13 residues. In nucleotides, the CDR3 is TGTGCCAGCAGTTCGCACAGTGGAAACACCATATATTTT. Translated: CASSSHSGNTIYF.

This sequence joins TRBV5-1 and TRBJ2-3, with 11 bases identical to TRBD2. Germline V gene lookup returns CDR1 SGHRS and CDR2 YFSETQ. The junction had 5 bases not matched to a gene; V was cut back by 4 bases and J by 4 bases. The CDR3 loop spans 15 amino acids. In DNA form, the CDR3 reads TGCGCCAGCAGCGCACTAGCGGGAGTCGCAGATACGCAGTATTTT. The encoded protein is CASSALAGVADTQYF. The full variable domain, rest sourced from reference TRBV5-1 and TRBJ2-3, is KAGVTQTPRYLIKTRGQQVTLSCSPISGHRSVSWYQQTPGQGLQFLFEYFSETQRNKGNFPGRFSGRQFSNSRSEMNVSTLELGDSALYLCASSALAGVADTQYFGPGTRLTVL.

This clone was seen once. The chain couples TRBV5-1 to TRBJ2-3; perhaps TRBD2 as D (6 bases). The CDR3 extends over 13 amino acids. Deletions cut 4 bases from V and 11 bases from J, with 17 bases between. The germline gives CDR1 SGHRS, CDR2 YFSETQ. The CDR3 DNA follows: TGCGCCAGCAGCCGATCCTCCGGGACTCAGCAGTATTTT. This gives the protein CASSRSSGTQQYF. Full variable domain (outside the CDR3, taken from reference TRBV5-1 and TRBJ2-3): KAGVTQTPRYLIKTRGQQVTLSCSPISGHRSVSWYQQTPGQGLQFLFEYFSETQRNKGNFPGRFSGRQFSNSRSEMNVSTLELGDSALYLCASSRSSGTQQYFGPGTRLTVL.

The CDR3 DNA sequence: TGTGCCAGCAGCCCACAGGTTAACACTGAAGCTTTCTTT. This codes for CASSPQVNTEAFF. The chain combines TRBV11-2 with TRBJ1-1, with a tentative D call TRBD1 (5 bases). The germline V gene encodes CDR1 SGHAT and CDR2 FQNNGV. The CDR3 spans 13 residues. The V end lost 5 bases, the J end lost 2 bases, and 9 bases lay between the germline ends. The whole variable domain, remainder taken from reference TRBV11-2 and TRBJ1-1, is EAGVAQSPRYKIIEKRQSVAFWCNPISGHATLYWYQQILGQGPKLLIQFQNNGVVDDSQLPKDRFSAERLKGVDSTLKIQPAKLEDSAVYLCASSPQVNTEAFFGQGTRLTVV.

The DNA of the CDR3 is TGTGCCAGCAGCCCCGGGACTAGCCCCTCCTACAATGAGCAGTTCTTC. Its translation: CASSPGTSPSYNEQFF. The rearrangement uses TRBV11-3 and TRBJ2-1, with 9 positions matching TRBD2. The CDR3 has 16 amino acids. The V gene end was trimmed by 5 bases and the J gene end by 0 bases; junction bases not matched to a gene: 5. The germline V gene has CDR1 SGHNT and CDR2 YENEEA.

The CDR3 sequence: CASSEEKAGKDEQYF. The CDR3 DNA follows: TGCGCCAGCAGTGAGGAAAAGGCAGGTAAAGACGAGCAGTACTTC. The chain recombines TRBV10-1 with TRBJ2-7, with D unresolved. V was pared by 2 bases and J by 5 bases, with 16 bases between. This CDR3 spans 15 amino acids. Germline V gene data show CDR1 as WNHNN and CDR2 as SYGVQD (reference sequence).

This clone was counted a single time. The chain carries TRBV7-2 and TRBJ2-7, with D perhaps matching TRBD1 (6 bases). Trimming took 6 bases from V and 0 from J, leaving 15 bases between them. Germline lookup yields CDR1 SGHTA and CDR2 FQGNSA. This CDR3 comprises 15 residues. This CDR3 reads CASSYLGTNSYEQYF. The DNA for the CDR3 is TGTGCCAGCAGTTATCTAGGGACAAACTCCTACGAGCAGTACTTC.

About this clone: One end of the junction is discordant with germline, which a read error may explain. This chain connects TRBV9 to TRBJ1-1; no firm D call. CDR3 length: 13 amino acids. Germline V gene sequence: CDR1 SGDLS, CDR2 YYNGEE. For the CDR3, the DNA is TGCGCCGGATCTAGCTCCCCGGACACTGAAGCTTTCTTT. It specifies CAGSSSPDTEAFF.

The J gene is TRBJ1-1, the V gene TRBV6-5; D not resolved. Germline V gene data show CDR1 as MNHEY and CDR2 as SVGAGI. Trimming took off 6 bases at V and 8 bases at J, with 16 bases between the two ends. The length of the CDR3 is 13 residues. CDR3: CASSSRSFTEAFF. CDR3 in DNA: TGTGCCAGCAGCTCTAGGTCGTTTACCGAAGCTTTCTTT.

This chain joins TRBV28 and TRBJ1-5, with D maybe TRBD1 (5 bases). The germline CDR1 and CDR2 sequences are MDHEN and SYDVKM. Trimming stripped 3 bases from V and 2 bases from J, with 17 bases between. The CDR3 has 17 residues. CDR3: CASSLGQGWGGNQPQHF. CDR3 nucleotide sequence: TGTGCCAGCAGTTTGGGCCAGGGTTGGGGTGGCAATCAGCCCCAGCATTTT.

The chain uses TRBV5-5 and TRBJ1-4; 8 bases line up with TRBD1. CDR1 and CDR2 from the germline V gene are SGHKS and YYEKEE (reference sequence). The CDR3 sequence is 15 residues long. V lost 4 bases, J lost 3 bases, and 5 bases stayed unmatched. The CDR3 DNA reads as TGTGCCAGCAGCCCAGGGGGCAGGGCTAATGAAAAACTGTTTTTT. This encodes CASSPGGRANEKLFF.

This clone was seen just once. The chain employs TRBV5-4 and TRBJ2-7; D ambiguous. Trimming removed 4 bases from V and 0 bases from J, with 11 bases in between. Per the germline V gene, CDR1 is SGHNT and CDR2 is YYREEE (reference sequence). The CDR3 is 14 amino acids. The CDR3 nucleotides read TGTGCCAGCAGCGTGTCGAGTGACTCCTACGAGCAGTACTTC. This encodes CASSVSSDSYEQYF.

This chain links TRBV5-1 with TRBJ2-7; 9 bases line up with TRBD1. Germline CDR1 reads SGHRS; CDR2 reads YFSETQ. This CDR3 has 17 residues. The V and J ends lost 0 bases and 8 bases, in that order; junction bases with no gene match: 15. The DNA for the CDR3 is TGCGCCAGCAGCTTGGGTGGTTGGACAGGGGACCCATTTAAGCAGTACTTC. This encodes CASSLGGWTGDPFKQYF.

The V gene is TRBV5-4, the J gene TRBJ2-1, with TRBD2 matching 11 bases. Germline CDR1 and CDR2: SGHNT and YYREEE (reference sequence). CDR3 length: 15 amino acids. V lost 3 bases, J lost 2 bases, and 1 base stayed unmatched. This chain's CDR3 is CASSSGLAAYNEQFF. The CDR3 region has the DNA TGTGCCAGCAGCTCGGGACTAGCGGCCTACAATGAGCAGTTCTTC.

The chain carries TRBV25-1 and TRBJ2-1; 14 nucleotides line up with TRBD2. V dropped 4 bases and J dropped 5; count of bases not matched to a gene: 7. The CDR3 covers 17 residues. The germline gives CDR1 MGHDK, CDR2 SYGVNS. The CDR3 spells CASSAWGTSGSHNEQFF. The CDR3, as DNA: TGTGCCAGCAGTGCGTGGGGGACTAGCGGGAGCCACAATGAGCAGTTCTTC. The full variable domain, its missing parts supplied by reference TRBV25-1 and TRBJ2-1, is EADIYQTPRYLVIGTGKKITLECSQTMGHDKMYWYQQDPGMELHLIHYSYGVNSTEKGDLSSESTVSRIRTEHFPLTLESARPSHTSQYLCASSAWGTSGSHNEQFFGPGTRLTVL.